Below are 26 T cell receptor beta chains sequenced from a single sample in a study of persistence of HIV-infected CD4 T cells. Lysates of CMV-infected fibroblasts at 9.5 to 10 ug/mL stimulated these cells. CD40L/CD69 double-negative CD45RO-high memory CD4+ T cells were collected. The immunoSEQ assay was version 4, run in survey mode. TCRdb's table, derived via immunoSEQ multiplex PCR, lists solely in-frame clones and lacks some. Of 45,000 to 55,000 clones in the sample, about 81% were seen once. Antigens for these TCRs are unknown. This sample comprised CD4+ T cells sorted from PBMCs after 18-hour stimulation, obtained from a patient who received antiretroviral therapy. These receptors were obtained from an adult man with HIV who was CMV-seropositive.

The V and J genes are TRBV11-1 and TRBJ2-2; 8 positions agree with TRBD1. Trimming took 5 bases from V and 3 from J; bases not matched to a gene: 5. The germline V gene encodes CDR1 SGHAT and CDR2 FQDESV (reference sequence). The CDR3 covers 15 residues. The CDR3 coding sequence is TGTGCCAGCAGCCCCAACAGGGGGTACACCGGGGAGCTGTTTTTT. It codes for CASSPNRGYTGELFF.

The chain joins TRBV3-1 (or the pseudogene TRBV3-2) to TRBJ2-2, with 8 bases identical to TRBD1. CDR1 LGHDT and CDR2 YNNKEL come from the germline V gene (reference sequence). Trimming took 5 bases from V and 5 from J; bases not matched to a gene: 4. The CDR3 runs 14 residues. Written as DNA, the CDR3 is TGTGCCAGCAGCGGGACAGGTGATACCGGGGAGCTGTTTTTT. This sequence encodes CASSGTGDTGELFF.

The chain uses TRBV28 and TRBJ1-1; 8 nucleotides agree with TRBD1. The CDR3 runs to 14 residues. The J segment lost 5 bases and the V segment lost 8 bases, leaving 10 bases of the junction unmatched. The germline CDR1 and CDR2 sequences are MDHEN and SYDVKM. As DNA, the CDR3 is TGTGCCAGCGGCATCCGACAGGGGAGAACTGAAGCTTTCTTT. Translating gives CASGIRQGRTEAFF.

V gene TRBV6-5 combines with J gene TRBJ2-3; D assignment may be TRBD1 or TRBD2 (5 bases each). The CDR3 loop spans 15 amino acids. V lost 6 bases, J lost 3 bases, and 16 bases lay in between. Germline V gives CDR1 MNHEY, CDR2 SVGAGI. This chain's CDR3 is CASSYPEGPTDTQYF. The CDR3 region has the DNA TGTGCCAGCAGCTACCCTGAGGGACCAACAGATACGCAGTATTTT.

The rearrangement links TRBV5-4 to TRBJ1-1; D is possibly TRBD1 (6 bases). Germline V gene lookup returns CDR1 SGHNT and CDR2 YYREEE (reference sequence). V was trimmed by 7 bases and J by 1 base, leaving 14 bases between them. The length of the CDR3 is 14 residues. The CDR3 loop is CASVTRGENTEAFF. The DNA of the CDR3 is TGTGCCAGCGTTACCAGGGGCGAGAACACTGAAGCTTTCTTT.

The J gene is TRBJ2-5, the V gene TRBV20-1; D is unclear. V was shortened by 2 bases and J by 5 bases, with 3 bases between the two germline ends. CDR3 size: 10 residues. Germline loops: CDR1 DFQATT, CDR2 SNEGSKA (reference sequence). The CDR3 loop reads CSARRETQYF. The CDR3 DNA reads TGCAGTGCTAGACGGGAGACCCAGTACTTC.

This chain uses TRBV6-1 with TRBJ2-7, with 9 bases identical to TRBD2. With V trimmed by 4 bases and J by 6 bases, 16 bases remained unmatched. This CDR3 is 17 amino acids long. Germline V lookup: CDR1 MNHNS, CDR2 SASEGT. The CDR3 DNA reads as TGTGCCAGCAGTGGACTTATGGGAGGGACTAGCCCCCTCGAGCAGTACTTC. Its translation is CASSGLMGGTSPLEQYF.

The chain couples TRBV7-6 to TRBJ2-1; 7 bases agree with TRBD2. CDR1 and CDR2 from the germline V gene are SGHVS and FNYEAQ. There are 18 residues in the CDR3. V lost 3 bases, J lost 2 bases, and 13 bases stayed unmatched. The CDR3 reads CASSFFGSGIGAYNEQFF. CDR3 nucleotides: TGTGCCAGCAGCTTTTTCGGAAGCGGGATAGGGGCCTACAATGAGCAGTTCTTC.

The chain is built from TRBV2 and TRBJ1-2; D ambiguous. CDR3 length: 11 amino acids. Looked up from germline, CDR1 is SNHLY and CDR2 is FYNNEI. Trimming removed 7 bases from V and 2 bases from J, with 5 bases in between. CDR3 sequence: CASNGNYGYTF. The CDR3 nucleotides read TGTGCCAGCAACGGGAACTATGGCTACACCTTC.

The chain couples TRBV6-2 or TRBV6-3 to TRBJ2-7; D might be TRBD1 or TRBD2, each matching 5 bases. V lost 4 bases, J lost 0 bases, and 10 bases lay in between. CDR1 is MNHEY, CDR2 SVGEGT, per germline. CDR3 length: 14 amino acids. The DNA for the CDR3 is TGTGCCAGCAGTTTAGGGACGTCCTCCTACGAGCAGTACTTC. Protein product: CASSLGTSSYEQYF.

The chain carries TRBV27 and TRBJ1-2; 8 nucleotides agree with TRBD1. The CDR3 extends over 15 amino acids. J was trimmed by 4 bases and V by 6 bases; bases with no gene match: 10. CDR1 and CDR2 (germline): MNHEY, SMNVEV (reference sequence). The CDR3 DNA reads as TGTGCCAGCAGGGCGACAGGGGTCAGGTCCTATGGCTACACCTTC. Translating gives CASRATGVRSYGYTF.

This sequence joins TRBV5-6 and TRBJ1-1; a weak D match, TRBD1 (5 bases). CDR1 is SGHDT and CDR2 is YYEEEE in the germline V gene. This CDR3 is built from 13 residues. V was cut by 1 base and J by 8 bases, with 12 bases left in between. CDR3 region: CASSLRRGREAFF. The CDR3 DNA is TGTGCCAGCAGCTTGCGAAGGGGACGGGAAGCTTTCTTT. Variable domain in full (rest from reference TRBV5-6 and TRBJ1-1): DAGVTQSPTHLIKTRGQQVTLRCSPKSGHDTVSWYQQALGQGPQFIFQYYEEEERQRGNFPDRFSGHQFPNYSSELNVNALLLGDSALYLCASSLRRGREAFFGQGTRLTVV.

The chain combines TRBV27 with TRBJ1-6; TRBD1 is a possible D gene (5 bases). The CDR3 contains 17 residues. Germline CDR1 reads MNHEY; CDR2 reads SMNVEV (reference sequence). Trimming stripped 1 base from V and 1 base from J, with 11 bases between. This CDR3 reads CASSLFGGGSYNSPLHF. CDR3 nucleotides: TGTGCCAGCAGTTTATTCGGCGGGGGTTCCTATAATTCACCCCTCCACTTT.

The rearrangement joins TRBV2 to TRBJ1-6, with D maybe TRBD1 (6 bases). Germline V gene data show CDR1 as SNHLY and CDR2 as FYNNEI. The CDR3 runs 14 residues. Trimming pared 3 bases from V and 9 bases from J, leaving 12 bases between. The CDR3 loop is CASSDRGAVSPLHF. The DNA for the CDR3 is TGTGCCAGCAGTGATCGGGGGGCAGTTTCACCCCTCCACTTT.

V usage is TRBV11-2 and J usage is TRBJ1-2; D is perhaps TRBD1 (6 bases). Germline V gene lookup returns CDR1 SGHAT and CDR2 FQNNGV. Deletions cut 2 bases from V and 8 bases from J, with 15 bases between. This CDR3 is built from 14 residues. CDR3 in amino acids: CASSLLGGLYGYTF. The CDR3 DNA sequence: TGTGCCAGCAGCTTACTCGGGGGGCTATACGGCTACACCTTC.

This clone was seen more than once but under ten times. The chain is built from TRBV6-2 or TRBV6-3 and TRBJ2-1; 11 nucleotides match TRBD2. The length of the CDR3 is 13 residues. J was trimmed by 8 bases and V by 8 bases; bases with no gene match: 5. The germline CDR1 and CDR2 sequences are MNHEY and SVGEGT. This CDR3 is CASRPTSGDEQFF. The CDR3 nucleotides are TGTGCCAGCCGCCCGACTAGCGGGGATGAGCAGTTCTTC.

The chain has TRBV7-8 and TRBJ2-7, with D uncertain. This CDR3 contains 11 residues. The germline CDR1 and CDR2 sequences are SGHVS and FQNEAQ. V dropped 5 bases and J dropped 5 bases, with 7 bases sitting between them. This chain's CDR3 is CASSLKNEQYF. The CDR3 bases are TGTGCCAGCAGCCTAAAGAACGAGCAGTACTTC.

The chain uses TRBV6-6 and TRBJ1-2, with D perhaps TRBD1 (5 bases). V was trimmed by 6 bases and J by 4 bases, leaving 18 bases between them. This CDR3 is built from 15 residues. Germline assignment: CDR1 MNHNY and CDR2 SVGAGI (reference sequence). The CDR3 spells CASSRQEGWSYGYTF. CDR3 in DNA: TGTGCCAGCAGCCGGCAGGAGGGGTGGAGCTATGGCTACACCTTC.

The V and J genes are TRBV27 and TRBJ2-1; 7 bases are a match to TRBD1. The CDR3 extends over 15 amino acids. J was trimmed by 6 bases and V by 8 bases; bases with no gene match: 13. The germline V gene has CDR1 MNHEY and CDR2 SMNVEV (reference sequence). This CDR3 is CASHTRDRKGNEQFF. The CDR3 DNA sequence: TGTGCCAGCCATACCCGGGACAGAAAGGGCAATGAGCAGTTCTTC.

The chain is built from TRBV11-3 and TRBJ2-1; 7 nucleotides line up with TRBD2. CDR1 and CDR2 from the germline V gene are SGHNT and YENEEA. Trimming removed 3 bases from V and 1 base from J; junction bases left unmatched: 6. The CDR3 is 16 amino acids. The DNA of the CDR3 is TGTGCCAGCAGCTTTAGCGGGTACGGATCCTACAATGAGCAGTTCTTC. Its protein is CASSFSGYGSYNEQFF.

This clone was observed a few times. The rearrangement joins TRBV19 to TRBJ2-1; 11 bases are shared with TRBD2. V lost 7 bases and J lost 6; bases outside the gene matches: 2. The CDR3 runs to 13 residues. Germline V gene sequence: CDR1 LNHDA, CDR2 SQIVND (reference sequence). The CDR3, as DNA: TGTGCCAGTAATAGCGGGAGGGCCAATGAGCAGTTCTTC. Translation gives CASNSGRANEQFF.

This chain connects TRBV5-5 to TRBJ2-7; D is undetermined. This CDR3 has 17 amino acids. V lost 2 bases, J lost 2 bases, and 20 bases lay in between. Germline CDR1 reads SGHKS; CDR2 reads YYEKEE (reference sequence). DNA for the CDR3: TGTGCCAGCAGCTTCAGATCTATTAGGGCGCCGACCTACGAGCAGTACTTC. Protein product: CASSFRSIRAPTYEQYF.

The gene calls are TRBV28 and TRBJ1-5, with TRBD1 identical over 8 bases. The V segment lost 2 bases and the J segment 5 bases; nucleotides outside the gene matches: 2. CDR3 length: 14 residues. Germline V gene data show CDR1 as MDHEN and CDR2 as SYDVKM. CDR3 DNA sequence: TGTGCCAGCAGTTTACTACAGGGGGATCAGCCCCAGCATTTT. This gives the protein CASSLLQGDQPQHF.

This clone was observed many times. The CDR3 spells CASSLNFMETQYF. The CDR3 DNA sequence: TGTGCCAGCAGTTTAAATTTCATGGAGACCCAGTACTTC. The rearrangement links TRBV27 to TRBJ2-5; no firm D call. V was shortened by 2 bases and J by 5 bases, with 9 bases between the two germline ends. This CDR3 contains 13 residues. Germline CDR1 MNHEY, CDR2 SMNVEV (reference sequence).

J is TRBJ2-7 and V is TRBV5-1; D is undetermined. Deletions cut 0 bases from V and 3 bases from J, with 7 bases between. This CDR3 is 13 amino acids long. Germline V lookup: CDR1 SGHRS, CDR2 YFSETQ. CDR3 sequence (DNA): TGCGCCAGCAGCTTGGACTACGGCTACGAGCAGTACTTC. Its protein product is CASSLDYGYEQYF. Together with reference TRBV5-1 and TRBJ2-7, the CDR3 gives the full variable domain: KAGVTQTPRYLIKTRGQQVTLSCSPISGHRSVSWYQQTPGQGLQFLFEYFSETQRNKGNFPGRFSGRQFSNSRSEMNVSTLELGDSALYLCASSLDYGYEQYFGPGTRLTVT.

This clone is categorized as medium-sized. The chain combines TRBV19 with TRBJ1-1; the D is unclear. Germline V lookup: CDR1 LNHDA, CDR2 SQIVND (reference sequence). This CDR3 is built from 13 residues. V was clipped by 6 bases and J by 4 bases, with 12 bases between them. CDR3 in amino acids: CASSTNGVTEAFF. The CDR3 DNA follows: TGTGCCAGTAGCACAAACGGGGTCACTGAAGCTTTCTTT.